Sequencing of this T cell receptor beta chain was carried out in a study of cytomegalovirus exposure and HLA in healthy donors. Per germline, CDR1 SGHRS and CDR2 YFSETQ. This CDR3 is built from 15 residues. Trimming stripped 5 bases from V and 3 bases from J, with 14 bases between. It was with 60 Vbeta and 13 Jbeta primers that the PCR ran. Profiled with immunoSEQ multiplex PCR; TCRdb holds only in-frame clones, not every one. The sample carries about 200,000 clones, approximately 80% recorded once. V is TRBV5-1 and J is TRBJ1-4; unclear D gene. The source is a young woman in good health and CMV-seronegative. Sequenced: PBMCs. CDR3 DNA sequence: TGCGCCAGCAGTATACAGCCGGCCCCTAATGAAAAACTGTTTTTT. Protein product: CASSIQPAPNEKLFF.